This TCR beta chain was sequenced during a study of shared clonotypes between healthy human individuals. Study background: A donor's plate count was three for CD4 naive and three for CD4 memory; CD8 naive had two and CD8 memory one.

TCRdb keeps only in-frame clones here, not all; method: immunoSEQ multiplex PCR. Here the sample spans roughly 2.5 million clones, 85% to 95% being singletons. For this clone: The antigen is not known.

Study results and caveats: Between a few donors, naive CD4 clonotypes were shared at a level of roughly 5.5%.

The V gene's germline CDR1 is MNHEY and CDR2 SMNVEV (reference sequence). The CDR3 covers 14 residues. J was trimmed by 7 bases and V by 2 bases; bases with no gene match: 6. Nashville, Tennessee was home to all donors, who were Caucasian adults. The sequence was collected from a man aged 18 to 30 in good health. This chain links TRBV27 with TRBJ2-5; TRBD2 aligns across 8 bases. The sequenced material came from naive CD4+ T cells sorted from blood. Stated subset: CD45RA+ positively selected. The CDR3 sequence: CASSLTAGDGTQYF. The CDR3, as DNA: TGTGCCAGCAGTTTAACAGCGGGAGACGGGACCCAGTACTTC.